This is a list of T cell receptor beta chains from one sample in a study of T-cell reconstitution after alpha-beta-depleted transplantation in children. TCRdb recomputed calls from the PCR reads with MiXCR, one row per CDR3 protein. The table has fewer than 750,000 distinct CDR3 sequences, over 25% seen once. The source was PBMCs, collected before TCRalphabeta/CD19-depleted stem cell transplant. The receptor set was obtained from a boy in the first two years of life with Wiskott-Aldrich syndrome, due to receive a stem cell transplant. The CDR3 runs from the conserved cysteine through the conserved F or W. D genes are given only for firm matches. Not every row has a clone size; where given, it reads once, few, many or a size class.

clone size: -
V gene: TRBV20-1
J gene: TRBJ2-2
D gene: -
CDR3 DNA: TGCAGTGCTAGTAAAGTGAACACCGGGGAGCTGTTTTTT
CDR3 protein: CSASKVNTGELFF

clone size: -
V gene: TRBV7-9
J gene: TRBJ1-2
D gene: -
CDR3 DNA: TGTGCCAGCTCCGGGACTCCAAACTATGGCTACACCTTC
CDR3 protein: CASSGTPNYGYTF

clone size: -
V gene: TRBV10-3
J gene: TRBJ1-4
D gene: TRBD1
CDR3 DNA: TGTGCCACAGGGAGGGACAGGGCCTCGGAAAAACTGTTTTTT
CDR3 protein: CATGRDRASEKLFF

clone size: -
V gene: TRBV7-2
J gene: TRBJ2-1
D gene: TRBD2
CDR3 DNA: TGTGCCAGCAGCTTAGGTGGTAGCGGGCCCACGCAGTTCTTC
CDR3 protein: CASSLGGSGPTQFF

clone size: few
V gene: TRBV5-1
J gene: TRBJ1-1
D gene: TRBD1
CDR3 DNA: TGCGCCAGCACCAGAGAGGGGGACAGGGTAAGGAACACTGAAGCTTTCTTT
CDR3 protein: CASTREGDRVRNTEAFF

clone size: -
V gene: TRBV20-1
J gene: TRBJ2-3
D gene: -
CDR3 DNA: TGCAGTGCCTTTAAGGGAGAAGGGAGTTGGACGCAGTATTTT
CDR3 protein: CSAFKGEGSWTQYF

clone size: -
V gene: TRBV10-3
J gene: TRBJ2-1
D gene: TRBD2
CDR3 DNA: TGTGCCATCAGCGGGACTAGCGGGAGAAACTTCAGGGGTGAGCAGTTCTTC
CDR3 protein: CAISGTSGRNFRGEQFF

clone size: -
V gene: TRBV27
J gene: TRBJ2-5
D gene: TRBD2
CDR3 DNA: TGTGCCAGCAGACAAGCGGGAGTTGCAGAGACCCAGTACTTC
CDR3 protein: CASRQAGVAETQYF

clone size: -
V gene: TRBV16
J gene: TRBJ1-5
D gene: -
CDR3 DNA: TGTGCCAGCAGCCAAGGACCCGGTCATAGCAATCAGCCCCAGCATTTT
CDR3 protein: CASSQGPGHSNQPQHF

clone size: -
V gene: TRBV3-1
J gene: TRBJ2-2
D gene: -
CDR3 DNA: TGTGCCAGCAGCGGACGGACCACCGGGGAGCTGTTTTTT
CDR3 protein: CASSGRTTGELFF

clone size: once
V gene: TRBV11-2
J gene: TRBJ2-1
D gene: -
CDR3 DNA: TGTGCCAGCAGCCACAACTACAATGAGCAGTTCTTC
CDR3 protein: CASSHNYNEQFF

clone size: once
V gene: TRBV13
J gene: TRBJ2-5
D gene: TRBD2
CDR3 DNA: TGTGCCAGCAGGCCCGGGACTAGTTTATCGGAGACCCAGTACTTC
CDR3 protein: CASRPGTSLSETQYF

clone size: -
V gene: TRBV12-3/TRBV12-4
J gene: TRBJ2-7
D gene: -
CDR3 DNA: TGTGCCAGCATGCGGGTAGGGCAGGCGGCCTACGAGCAGTACTTC
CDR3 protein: CASMRVGQAAYEQYF

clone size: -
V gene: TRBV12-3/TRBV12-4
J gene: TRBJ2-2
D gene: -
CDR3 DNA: TGTGCCAGCAGTTGGGCGATAAGGAACACCGGGGAGCTGTTTTTT
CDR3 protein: CASSWAIRNTGELFF

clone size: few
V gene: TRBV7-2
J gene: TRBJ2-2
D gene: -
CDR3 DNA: TGTGCCAGCAGCTTCATAGGCTCGAACACCGGGGAGCTGTTTTTT
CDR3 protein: CASSFIGSNTGELFF

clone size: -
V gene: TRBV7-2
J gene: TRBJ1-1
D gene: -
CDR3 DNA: TGTGCCAGCAGCTTAGAGGCCAGTGGGAGCACTGAAGCTTTCTTT
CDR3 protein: CASSLEASGSTEAFF

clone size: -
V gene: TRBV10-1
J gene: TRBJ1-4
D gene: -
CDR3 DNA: TGCGCCAGCAGTGAGTCGGGGGAAACAGAAAAACTGTTTTTT
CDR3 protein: CASSESGETEKLFF

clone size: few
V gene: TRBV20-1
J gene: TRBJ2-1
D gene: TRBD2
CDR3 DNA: TGCAGTGCTTCCTTTTCGGGACTAGCGGGGTACAATGAGCAGTTCTTC
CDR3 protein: CSASFSGLAGYNEQFF

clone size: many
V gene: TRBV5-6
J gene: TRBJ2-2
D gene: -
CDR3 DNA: TGTGCCAGCAGCTTGGGCGAGGTCTTGACCGGGGAGCTGTTTTTT
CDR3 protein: CASSLGEVLTGELFF

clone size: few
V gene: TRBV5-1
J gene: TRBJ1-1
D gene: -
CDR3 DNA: TGCGCCAGCAGCTTTGTCCAGGGAGGTTGGGGCACTGAAGCTTTCTTT
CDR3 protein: CASSFVQGGWGTEAFF

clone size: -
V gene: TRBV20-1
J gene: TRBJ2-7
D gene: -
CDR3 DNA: TGCAGTGCTAGATACTTAGCCTACGAGCAGTACTTC
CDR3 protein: CSARYLAYEQYF

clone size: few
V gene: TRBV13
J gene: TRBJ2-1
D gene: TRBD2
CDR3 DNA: TGTGCCAGCAGCTCGACTAGCGGGAGATGGAATGAGCAGTTCTTC
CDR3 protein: CASSSTSGRWNEQFF

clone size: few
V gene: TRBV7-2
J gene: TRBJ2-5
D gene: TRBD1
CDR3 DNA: TGTGCCAGCAGCTTAGTTAACAGGGGGCGCGGGGAGACCCAGTACTTC
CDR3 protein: CASSLVNRGRGETQYF

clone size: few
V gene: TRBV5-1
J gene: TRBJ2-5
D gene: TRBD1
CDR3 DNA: TGCGCCAGCAGCTCTACGACAGGGGGCGAAGAGACCCAGTACTTC
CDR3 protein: CASSSTTGGEETQYF

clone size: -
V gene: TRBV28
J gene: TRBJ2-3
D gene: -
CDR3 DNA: TGTGCCAGCAGCTTCCCGGCGGGGACGCAGTATTTT
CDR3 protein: CASSFPAGTQYF

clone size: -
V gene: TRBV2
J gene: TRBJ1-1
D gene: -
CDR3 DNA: TGTGCCAGCAGGATCGGTTGGGGGAACACTGAAGCTTTCTTT
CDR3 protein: CASRIGWGNTEAFF

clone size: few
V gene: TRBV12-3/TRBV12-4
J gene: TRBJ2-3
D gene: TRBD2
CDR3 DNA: TGTGCCAGCAGCCCCGGGACTAGCGGGAGTAATCAAGATACGCAGTATTTT
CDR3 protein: CASSPGTSGSNQDTQYF

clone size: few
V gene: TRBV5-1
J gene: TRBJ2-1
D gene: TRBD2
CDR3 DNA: TGCGCCAGCAGCGGCGGACTAGCGGGAGGAGACTACAATGAGCAGTTCTTC
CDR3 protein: CASSGGLAGGDYNEQFF

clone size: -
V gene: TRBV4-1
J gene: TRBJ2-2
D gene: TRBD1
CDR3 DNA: TGCGCCAGCAGCCAAGATCCGGACAGGGGGACCGGGGAGCTGTTTTTT
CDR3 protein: CASSQDPDRGTGELFF

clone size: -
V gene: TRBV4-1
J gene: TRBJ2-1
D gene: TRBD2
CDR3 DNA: TGCGCCAGCAGCCAAGATTCACTAGCGGAAAATGAGCAGTTCTTC
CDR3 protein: CASSQDSLAENEQFF

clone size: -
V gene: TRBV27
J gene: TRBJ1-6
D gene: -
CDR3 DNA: TGTGCCAGCAGTTTAATCGGAGTTTCACCCCTCCACTTT
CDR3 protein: CASSLIGVSPLHF

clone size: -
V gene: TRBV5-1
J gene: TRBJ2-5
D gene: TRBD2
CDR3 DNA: TGCGCCAGCAGCTCCCGACTAGCGGGCGGTAACCAGTACTTC
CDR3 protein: CASSSRLAGGNQYF

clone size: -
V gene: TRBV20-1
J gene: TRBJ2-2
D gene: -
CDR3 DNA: TGCAGTGCTAGAGTGCGGCTCACCGGGGAGCTGTTTTTT
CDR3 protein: CSARVRLTGELFF

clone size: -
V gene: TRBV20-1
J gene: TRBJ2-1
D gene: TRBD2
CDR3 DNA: TGCAGTGCTAGAGATTCAGCGGGAGGGTACAATGAGCAGTTCTTC
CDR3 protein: CSARDSAGGYNEQFF

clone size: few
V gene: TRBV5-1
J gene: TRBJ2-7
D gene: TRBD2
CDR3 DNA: TGCGCCAGCAGCTTGGAAGCGGGAGTTGCTTACTACGAGCAGTACTTC
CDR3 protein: CASSLEAGVAYYEQYF

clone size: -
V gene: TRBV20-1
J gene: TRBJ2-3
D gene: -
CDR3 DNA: TGCAGTGCTAGAGATTTGAGGGAGGGCACAGATACGCAGTATTTT
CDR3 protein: CSARDLREGTDTQYF

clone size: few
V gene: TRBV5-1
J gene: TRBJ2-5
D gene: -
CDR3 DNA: TGCGCCAGCAGCTTGGGGGCAGCCCCGCAGGGGACCCAGTACTTC
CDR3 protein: CASSLGAAPQGTQYF

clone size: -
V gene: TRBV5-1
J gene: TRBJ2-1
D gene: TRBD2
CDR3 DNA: TGCGCCAGCAGCTATACTAGCGGGAGAGAAAATGAGCAGTTCTTC
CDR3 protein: CASSYTSGRENEQFF

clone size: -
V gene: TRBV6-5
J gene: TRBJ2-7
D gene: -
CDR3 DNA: TGTGCCAGCAGTTACGGCCGACGGGTCTACTACGAGCAGTACTTC
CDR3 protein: CASSYGRRVYYEQYF

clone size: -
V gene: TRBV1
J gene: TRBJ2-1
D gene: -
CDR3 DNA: TGCACCAGCAGCCTTACTCCGGGACTGGCCGAGCAGTTCTTC
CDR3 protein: CTSSLTPGLAEQFF

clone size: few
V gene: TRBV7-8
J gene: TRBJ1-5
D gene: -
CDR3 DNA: TGTGCCAGCAGCGAGGACCGCTTGCAGCCCCAGCATTTT
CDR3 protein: CASSEDRLQPQHF

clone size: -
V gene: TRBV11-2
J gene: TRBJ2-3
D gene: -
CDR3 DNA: TGTGCCAGCAGCCCAAGGCGGTATACGCAGTATTTT
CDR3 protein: CASSPRRYTQYF

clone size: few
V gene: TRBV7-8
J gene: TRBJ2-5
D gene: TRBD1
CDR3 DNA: TGTGCCAGCAGCCACGGACAGGGCCCTCGGGAGACCCAGTACTTC
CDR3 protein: CASSHGQGPRETQYF

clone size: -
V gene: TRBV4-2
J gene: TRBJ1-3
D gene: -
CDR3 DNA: TGTGCCAGCAGCCAAGCGACGGGGCTCTCTGGAAACACCATATATTTT
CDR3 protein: CASSQATGLSGNTIYF

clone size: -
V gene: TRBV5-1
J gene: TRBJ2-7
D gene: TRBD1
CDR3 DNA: TGCGCCAGCAGCTCTGGTGTAGAGGACAGGGGGTCCTACGAGCAGTACTTC
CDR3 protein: CASSSGVEDRGSYEQYF

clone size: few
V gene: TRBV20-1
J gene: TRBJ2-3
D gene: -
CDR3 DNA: TGCAGTGCTAGCGCAGATCGGACAGATACGCAGTATTTT
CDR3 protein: CSASADRTDTQYF

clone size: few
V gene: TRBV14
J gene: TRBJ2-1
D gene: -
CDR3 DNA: TGTCCACAAACGGGGGCGGACCCCGGCCCAAATGAGCAGTTCTTC
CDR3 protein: CPQTGADPGPNEQFF

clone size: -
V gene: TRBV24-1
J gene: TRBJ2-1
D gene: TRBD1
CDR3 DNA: TGTGCCACCCAAGACAGGGCTGCCTACAATGAGCAGTTCTTC
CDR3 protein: CATQDRAAYNEQFF

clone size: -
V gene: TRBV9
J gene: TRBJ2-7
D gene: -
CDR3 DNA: TGTGCCAGCAGCGTAGGATATACTAGCTCCTACGAGCAGTACTTC
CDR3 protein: CASSVGYTSSYEQYF

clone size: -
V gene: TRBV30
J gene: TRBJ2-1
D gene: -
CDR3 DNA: TGTGCCTGGAACGCTGACTCGATGTACAATGAGCAGTTCTTC
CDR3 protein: CAWNADSMYNEQFF

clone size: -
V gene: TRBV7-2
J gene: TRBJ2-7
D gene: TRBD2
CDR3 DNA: TGTGCCAGCAGCTACCGGACTAGCGGAGTACGCGCCTACGAGCAGTACTTC
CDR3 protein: CASSYRTSGVRAYEQYF

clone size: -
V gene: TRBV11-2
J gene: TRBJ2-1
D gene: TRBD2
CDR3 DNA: TGTGCCAGCAGGCCCCCACTAGCGGGAGGGCCTGGGGAGCAGTTCTTC
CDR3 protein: CASRPPLAGGPGEQFF